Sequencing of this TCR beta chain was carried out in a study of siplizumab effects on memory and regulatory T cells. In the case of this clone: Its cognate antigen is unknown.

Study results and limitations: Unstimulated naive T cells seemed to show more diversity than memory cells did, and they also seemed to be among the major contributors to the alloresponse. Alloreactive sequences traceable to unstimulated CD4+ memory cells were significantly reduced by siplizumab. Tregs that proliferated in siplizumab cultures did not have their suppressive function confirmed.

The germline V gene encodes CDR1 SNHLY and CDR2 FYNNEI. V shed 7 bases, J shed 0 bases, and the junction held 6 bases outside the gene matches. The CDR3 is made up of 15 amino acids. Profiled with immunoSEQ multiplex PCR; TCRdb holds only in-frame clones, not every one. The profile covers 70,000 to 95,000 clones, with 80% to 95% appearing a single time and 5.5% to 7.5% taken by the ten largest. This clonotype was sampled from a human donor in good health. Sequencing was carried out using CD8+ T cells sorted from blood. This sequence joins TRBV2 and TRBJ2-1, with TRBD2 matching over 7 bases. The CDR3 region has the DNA TGTGCCAGCAAGGAGGGCGGGAGCTCCTACAATGAGCAGTTCTTC. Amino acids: CASKEGGSSYNEQFF.